This T cell receptor (beta chain) was identified during a study of long-term antiretroviral therapy in people with HIV. Study-level findings and limits: Controls showed broader CDR3 length ranges than did the HIV repertoires. Transplant-donor-level diversity was not reached after ART, though diversity increased. Information on adherence, resistance and therapy changes was unavailable.

With regard to this clone: The antigen is unknown.

Per germline, CDR1 SGHTA and CDR2 FQGTGA. This CDR3 has 12 residues. immunoSEQ v3.0 was run at survey level. Each sample aimed for about 35,000-55,000 sequenced T-cell genomes. Sequencing used immunoSEQ multiplex PCR; TCRdb keeps in-frame clones, though not all of them. This sample carries 20,000 to 25,000 clones, around 76% of them seen once, and the ten largest clones take roughly 4.9%. The V and J genes are TRBV7-3 and TRBJ2-1, with 7 bases that match TRBD2. Here the sequenced sample was unsorted PBMCs, taken 0.5 years after starting antiretroviral therapy. This clonotype was sampled from a woman in her 40s with HIV. In nucleotides, the CDR3 is TGTGTCAAGGGAGGGGTTTACAATGAGCAGTTCTTC. The encoded protein is CVKGGVYNEQFF.